This TCR beta chain comes out of a study of blood T cell repertoires in COVID-19. This CDR3 is built from 15 residues. V dropped 9 bases and J dropped 0 bases, with 15 bases sitting between them. CDR1 is SGHDN and CDR2 is FVKESK in the germline V gene. The repertoire was sequenced with immunoSEQ multiplex PCR; TCRdb's copy has only in-frame clones and lacks some. This sample carries hundreds of thousands of clones, roughly 85% of them seen once, and the ten largest clones take 5%. The sample taken for sequencing was PBMCs or T cells enriched from blood (not recorded which). The genes are TRBV14 and TRBJ1-5; a possible D gene is TRBD1 (5 bases). The clonotype was recovered from a man aged 35-49 years who had been exposed to COVID-19. DNA of the CDR3: TGTGCCAGTCGGCGGCGGGGGGATAGCAATCAGCCCCAGCATTTT. Amino acids: CASRRRGDSNQPQHF.